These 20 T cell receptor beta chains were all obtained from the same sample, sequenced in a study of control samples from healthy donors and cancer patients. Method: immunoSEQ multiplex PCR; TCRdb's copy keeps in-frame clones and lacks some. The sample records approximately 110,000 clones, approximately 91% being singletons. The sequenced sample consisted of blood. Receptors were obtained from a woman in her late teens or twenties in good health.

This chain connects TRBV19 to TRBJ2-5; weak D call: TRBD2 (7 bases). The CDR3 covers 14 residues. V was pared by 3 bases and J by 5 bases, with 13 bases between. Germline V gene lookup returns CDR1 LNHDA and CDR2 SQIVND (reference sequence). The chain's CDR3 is CASSMEGRGETQYF. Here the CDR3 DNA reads TGTGCCAGTAGTATGGAGGGGAGGGGGGAGACCCAGTACTTC. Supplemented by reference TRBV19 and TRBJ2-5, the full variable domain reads DGGITQSPKYLFRKEGQNVTLSCEQNLNHDAMYWYRQDPGQGLRLIYYSQIVNDFQKGDIAEGYSVSREKKESFPLTVTSAQKNPTAFYLCASSMEGRGETQYFGPGTRLLVL.

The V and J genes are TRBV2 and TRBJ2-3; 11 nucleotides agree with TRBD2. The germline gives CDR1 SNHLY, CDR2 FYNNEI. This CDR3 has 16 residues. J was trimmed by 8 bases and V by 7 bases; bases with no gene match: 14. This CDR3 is CASKGNLAGGGGTQYF. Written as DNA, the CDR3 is TGTGCCAGCAAAGGGAATCTAGCGGGGGGCGGGGGTACGCAGTATTTT.

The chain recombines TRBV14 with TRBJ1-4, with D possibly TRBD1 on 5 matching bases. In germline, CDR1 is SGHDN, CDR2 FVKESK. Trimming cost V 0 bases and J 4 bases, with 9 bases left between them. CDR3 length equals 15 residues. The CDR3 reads CASSQERGVNEKLFF. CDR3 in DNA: TGTGCCAGCAGCCAAGAGCGAGGGGTTAATGAAAAACTGTTTTTT.

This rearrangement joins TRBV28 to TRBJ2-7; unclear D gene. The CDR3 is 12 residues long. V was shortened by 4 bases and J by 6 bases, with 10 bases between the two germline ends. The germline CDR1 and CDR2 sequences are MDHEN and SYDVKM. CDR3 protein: CASSWSAREQYF. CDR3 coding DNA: TGTGCCAGCAGTTGGAGTGCTCGCGAGCAGTACTTC.

CDR3 in amino acids: CASSQYRQAGNTGELFF. In DNA, the CDR3 is TGTGCCAGCAGCCAATACAGACAGGCGGGGAACACCGGGGAGCTGTTTTTT. This chain joins TRBV14 and TRBJ2-2; a weak D match, TRBD1 (6 bases). Germline V CDR1 and CDR2: SGHDN, FVKESK. The ends were cut back, 2 bases at V and 1 base at J, with 14 bases in the middle. The CDR3 has 17 amino acids. The complete variable domain, with remaining parts taken from reference TRBV14 and TRBJ2-2, reads EAGVTQFPSHSVIEKGQTVTLRCDPISGHDNLYWYRRVMGKEIKFLLHFVKESKQDESGMPNNRFLAERTGGTYSTLKVQPAELEDSGVYFCASSQYRQAGNTGELFFGEGSRLTVL.

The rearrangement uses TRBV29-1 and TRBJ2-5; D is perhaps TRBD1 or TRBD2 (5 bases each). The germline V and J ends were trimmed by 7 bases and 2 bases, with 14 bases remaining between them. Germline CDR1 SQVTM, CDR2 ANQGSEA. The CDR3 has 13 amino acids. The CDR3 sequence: CSADEGSQETQYF. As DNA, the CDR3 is TGCAGCGCTGACGAGGGGAGTCAAGAGACCCAGTACTTC.

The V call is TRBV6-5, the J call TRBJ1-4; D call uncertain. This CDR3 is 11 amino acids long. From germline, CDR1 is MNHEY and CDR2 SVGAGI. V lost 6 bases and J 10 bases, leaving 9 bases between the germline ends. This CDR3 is CASRRDLKLFF. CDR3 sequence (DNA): TGTGCCAGCAGAAGGGATTTAAAACTGTTTTTT.

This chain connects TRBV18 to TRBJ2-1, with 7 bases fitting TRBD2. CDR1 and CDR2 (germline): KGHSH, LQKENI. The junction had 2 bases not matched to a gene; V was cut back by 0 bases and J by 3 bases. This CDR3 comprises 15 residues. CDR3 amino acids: CASSPPERDYNEQFF. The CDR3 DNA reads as TGTGCCAGCTCACCACCGGAGCGGGACTACAATGAGCAGTTCTTC.

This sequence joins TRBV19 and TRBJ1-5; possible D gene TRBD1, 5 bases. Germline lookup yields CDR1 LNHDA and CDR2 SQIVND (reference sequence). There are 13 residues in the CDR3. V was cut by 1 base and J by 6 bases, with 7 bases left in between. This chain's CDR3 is CASSIGGGQPQHF. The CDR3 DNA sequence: TGTGCCAGTAGTATAGGGGGGGGTCAGCCCCAGCATTTT.

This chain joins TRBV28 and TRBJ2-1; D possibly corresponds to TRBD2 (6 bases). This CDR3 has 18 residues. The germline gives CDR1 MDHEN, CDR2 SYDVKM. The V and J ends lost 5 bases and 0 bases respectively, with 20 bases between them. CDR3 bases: TGTGCCAGCAGTGCGGCCCGCAGGGAGGTGGGCTCCTACAATGAGCAGTTCTTC. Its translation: CASSAARREVGSYNEQFF.

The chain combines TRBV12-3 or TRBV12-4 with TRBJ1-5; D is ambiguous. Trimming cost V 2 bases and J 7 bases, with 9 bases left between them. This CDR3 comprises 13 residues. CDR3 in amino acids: CASSLRGSQPQHF. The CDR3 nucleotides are TGTGCCAGCAGTTTACGAGGGTCGCAGCCCCAGCATTTT.

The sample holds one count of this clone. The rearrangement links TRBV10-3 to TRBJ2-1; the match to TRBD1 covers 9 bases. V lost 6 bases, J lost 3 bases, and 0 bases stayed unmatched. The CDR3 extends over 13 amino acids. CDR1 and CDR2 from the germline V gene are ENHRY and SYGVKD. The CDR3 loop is CAIRDRGYNEQFF. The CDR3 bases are TGTGCCATCAGGGACAGGGGCTACAATGAGCAGTTCTTC.

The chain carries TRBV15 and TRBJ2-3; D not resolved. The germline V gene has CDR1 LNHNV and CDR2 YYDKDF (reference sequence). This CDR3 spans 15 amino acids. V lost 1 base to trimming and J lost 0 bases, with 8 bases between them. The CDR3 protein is CATSRVVESTDTQYF. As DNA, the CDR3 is TGTGCCACCAGCAGAGTGGTGGAAAGCACAGATACGCAGTATTTT.

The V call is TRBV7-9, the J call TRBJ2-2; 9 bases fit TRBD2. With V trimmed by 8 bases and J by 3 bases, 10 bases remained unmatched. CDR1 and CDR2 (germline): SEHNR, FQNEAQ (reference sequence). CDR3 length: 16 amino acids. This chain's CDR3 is CASPSSGIVHTGELFF. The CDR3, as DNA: TGTGCCAGCCCCTCTAGCGGGATAGTACACACCGGGGAGCTGTTTTTT.

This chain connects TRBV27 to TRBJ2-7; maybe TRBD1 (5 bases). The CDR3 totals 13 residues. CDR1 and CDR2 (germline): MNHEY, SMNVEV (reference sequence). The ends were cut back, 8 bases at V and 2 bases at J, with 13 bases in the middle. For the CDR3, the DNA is TGTGCCAGCGGGGCGGCAGGGCCCTACGAGCAGTACTTC. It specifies CASGAAGPYEQYF.

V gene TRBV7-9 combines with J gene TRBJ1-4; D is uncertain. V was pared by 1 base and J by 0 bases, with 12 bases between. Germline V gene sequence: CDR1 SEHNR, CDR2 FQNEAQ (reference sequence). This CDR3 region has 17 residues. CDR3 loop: CASSLGSGAPTNEKLFF. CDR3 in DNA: TGTGCCAGCAGCTTAGGGTCAGGCGCCCCAACTAATGAAAAACTGTTTTTT.

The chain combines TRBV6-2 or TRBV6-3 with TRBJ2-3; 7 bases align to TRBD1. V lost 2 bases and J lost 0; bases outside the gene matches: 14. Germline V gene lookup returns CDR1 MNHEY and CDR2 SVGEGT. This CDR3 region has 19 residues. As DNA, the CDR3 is TGTGCCAGCAGTTACAATAGGGGGCCAACGTTAAGAAGCACAGATACGCAGTATTTT. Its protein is CASSYNRGPTLRSTDTQYF.

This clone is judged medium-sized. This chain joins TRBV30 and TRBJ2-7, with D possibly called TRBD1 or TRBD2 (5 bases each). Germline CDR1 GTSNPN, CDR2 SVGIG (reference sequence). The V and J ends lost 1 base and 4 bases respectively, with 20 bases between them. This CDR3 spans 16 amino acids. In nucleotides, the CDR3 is TGTGCCTGGAGTGAGAGGGGAAACAGGTGGTCTTACGAGCAGTACTTC. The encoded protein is CAWSERGNRWSYEQYF. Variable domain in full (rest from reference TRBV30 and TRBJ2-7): SQTIHQWPATLVQPVGSPLSLECTVEGTSNPNLYWYRQAAGRGLQLLFYSVGIGQISSEVPQNLSASRPQDRQFILSSKKLLLSDSGFYLCAWSERGNRWSYEQYFGPGTRLTVT.

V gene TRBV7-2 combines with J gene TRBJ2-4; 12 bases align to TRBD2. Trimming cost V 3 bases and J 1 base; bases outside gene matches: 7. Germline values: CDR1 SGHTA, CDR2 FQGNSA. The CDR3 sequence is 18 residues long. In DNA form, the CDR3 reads TGTGCCAGCAGCTTGACTAGCGGGGGAACCGGGGCCAAAAACATTCAGTACTTC. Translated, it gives CASSLTSGGTGAKNIQYF. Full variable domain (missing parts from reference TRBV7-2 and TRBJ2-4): GAGVSQSPSNKVTEKGKDVELRCDPISGHTALYWYRQSLGQGLEFLIYFQGNSAPDKSGLPSDRFSAERTGGSVSTLTIQRTQQEDSAVYLCASSLTSGGTGAKNIQYFGAGTRLSVL.

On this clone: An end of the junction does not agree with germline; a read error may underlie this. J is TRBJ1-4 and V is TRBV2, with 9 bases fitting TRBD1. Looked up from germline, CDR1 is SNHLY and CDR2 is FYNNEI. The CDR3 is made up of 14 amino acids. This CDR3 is CASSEAQPGQGSSF. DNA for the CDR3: TGTGCCAGCAGTGAAGCCCAACCGGGACAGGGTTCTTCATTT. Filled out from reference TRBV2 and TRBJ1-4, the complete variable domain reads EPEVTQTPSHQVTQMGQEVILRCVPISNHLYFYWYRQILGQKVEFLVSFYNNEISEKSEIFDDQFSVERPDGSNFTLKIRSTKLEDSAMYFCASSEAQPGQGSSFGSGTQLSVL.